These 24 T cell receptor beta chains were all obtained from the same sample, sequenced in a study of preoperative IRX-2 immunotherapy in early breast cancer. As for treatment: preoperative locoregional IRX-2 cytokine immunotherapy. The protocol was immunoSEQ multiplex PCR, while the TCRdb copy is restricted to in-frame clones and leaves out a portion. The sample has about 89,000 clones; 86% are singletons. The source was tumor tissue, collected after IRX-2 immunotherapy. The receptors come from a human donor with breast cancer.

This clone was recorded once. The chain links TRBV5-1 to TRBJ2-5; TRBD1 is a possible D gene (5 bases). The CDR3 runs to 16 residues. Germline values: CDR1 SGHRS, CDR2 YFSETQ. V was shortened by 4 bases and J by 5 bases, with 21 bases between the two germline ends. CDR3: CASSGIDSGFLETQYF. The CDR3 DNA follows: TGCGCCAGCAGCGGGATAGACTCAGGGTTTTTGGAGACCCAGTACTTC.

This chain's CDR3 is CASSPGVNQPQHF. The CDR3 nucleotides are TGTGCCAGCTCACCGGGCGTCAATCAGCCCCAGCATTTT. The chain uses TRBV18 and TRBJ1-5; the D is unclear. The CDR3 loop spans 13 amino acids. V lost 3 bases and J lost 3, with 6 bases in between. Germline CDR1 is KGHSH and CDR2 is LQKENI.

The CDR3 is CASSLFAGGPEQYF. In DNA form, the CDR3 reads TGTGCCAGCAGCTTATTCGCAGGGGGGCCCGAGCAGTACTTC. The chain recombines TRBV7-1 with TRBJ2-7, with D possibly being TRBD1 (7 bases). TRBV7-1 counts as an open reading frame of uncertain function. This CDR3 spans 14 amino acids. Between the trimmed V and J ends, which lost 4 bases and 6 bases, there was a span of 16 bases.

The genes are TRBV19 and TRBJ2-5; no firm D call. CDR3 size: 14 residues. Trimming took off 1 base at V and 2 bases at J, with 8 bases between the two ends. Germline lookup yields CDR1 LNHDA and CDR2 SQIVND (reference sequence). CDR3 nucleotide sequence: TGTGCCAGTAGTATAGGGACGCTACAAGAGACCCAGTACTTC. This translates into CASSIGTLQETQYF.

Note on this clone: The junction does not match germline at one end; this may be a read error. V is TRBV10-2 and J is TRBJ1-5; 7 bases agree with TRBD1. The CDR3 sequence is 14 residues long. Germline V CDR1 and CDR2: WSHSY, SAAADI. The chain's CDR3 is CASRDRDGNQPQHF. In DNA, the CDR3 is TGCGCCAGCCGTGACAGGGACGGCAATCAGCCCCAGCATTTT.

The V call is TRBV6-8, the J call TRBJ2-1; 15 nucleotides align to TRBD2. V dropped 7 bases and J dropped 10; count of bases not matched to a gene: 14. CDR3 size: 17 residues. CDR1 and CDR2 (germline): MNHGY, SAAAGT. CDR3 protein: CASTKGLAGGPSREQFF. The CDR3 DNA reads TGTGCCAGCACAAAGGGACTAGCGGGAGGCCCATCAAGGGAGCAGTTCTTC.

The rearrangement links TRBV9 to TRBJ1-3; D unclear. The CDR3 runs to 18 residues. V was clipped by 1 base and J by 4 bases, with 21 bases between them. Germline CDR1 is SGDLS and CDR2 is YYNGEE. CDR3 amino acids: CASSVTVSSSSTGNTIYF. CDR3 DNA: TGTGCCAGCAGCGTAACGGTGTCCTCCAGCTCCACCGGAAACACCATATATTTT.

The gene calls are TRBV6-8 and TRBJ2-3; the match to TRBD2 covers 8 bases. CDR1 and CDR2 from the germline V gene are MNHGY and SAAAGT. V was clipped by 8 bases and J by 2 bases; unmatched bases: 12. CDR3 length: 16 residues. The CDR3 spells CASGGGVAGYTDTQYF. The CDR3 nucleotides read TGTGCCAGCGGTGGGGGGGTAGCGGGATACACAGATACGCAGTATTTT.

This clone occurred once. This chain links TRBV6-8 with TRBJ1-3; D ambiguous. The CDR3 covers 14 residues. Germline values: CDR1 MNHGY, CDR2 SAAAGT. The V and J ends lost 7 bases and 0 bases respectively, with 10 bases between them. The CDR3 reads CASTPSFSGNTIYF. For the CDR3, the DNA is TGTGCCAGCACCCCTTCGTTCTCTGGAAACACCATATATTTT.

V gene TRBV19 combines with J gene TRBJ2-1; 11 bases align to TRBD2. V lost 5 bases to trimming and J lost 4 bases; unmatched junction nucleotides: 4. Germline V lookup: CDR1 LNHDA, CDR2 SQIVND (reference sequence). The CDR3 totals 15 residues. CDR3: CASSLAGGKYNEQFF. The CDR3, as DNA: TGTGCCAGTAGTTTAGCGGGAGGGAAATACAATGAGCAGTTCTTC.

J is TRBJ1-2 and V is TRBV4-1; TRBD1 might be the D (5 bases). V lost 0 bases, J lost 2 bases, and 7 bases lay in between. CDR3 length: 14 amino acids. Germline V gene data show CDR1 as MGHRA and CDR2 as YSYEKL. This CDR3 reads CASSQEEGNYGYTF. CDR3 coding DNA: TGCGCCAGCAGCCAAGAAGAGGGGAACTATGGCTACACCTTC.

The chain employs TRBV15 and TRBJ1-3; D is unresolved. Germline lookup yields CDR1 LNHNV and CDR2 YYDKDF (reference sequence). V was clipped by 5 bases and J by 0 bases, with 14 bases between them. This CDR3 comprises 16 residues. As DNA, the CDR3 is TGTGCCACCAGCGGCATCGAGCTGAGCTCTGGAAACACCATATATTTT. Encoded protein: CATSGIELSSGNTIYF.

V usage is TRBV19 and J usage is TRBJ1-1; D is perhaps TRBD1 (5 bases). This CDR3 contains 14 residues. V lost 5 bases and J 7 bases, leaving 17 bases between the germline ends. CDR1 and CDR2 (germline): LNHDA, SQIVND (reference sequence). CDR3 protein: CASSSLAAGGEAFF. The CDR3 region has the DNA TGTGCCAGTAGTTCCCTAGCGGCCGGGGGTGAAGCTTTCTTT.

The chain recombines TRBV30 with TRBJ1-4; TRBD1 might be the D (5 bases). The V and J ends lost 1 base and 1 base respectively, with 7 bases between them. CDR3 size: 14 residues. Germline V lookup: CDR1 GTSNPN, CDR2 SVGIG (reference sequence). The DNA for the CDR3 is TGTGCCTGGAGTGGGGGGGGAACTAATGAAAAACTGTTTTTT. This sequence encodes CAWSGGGTNEKLFF.

The chain employs TRBV28 and TRBJ1-5; no clear D. CDR1 and CDR2 from the germline V gene are MDHEN and SYDVKM. V was shortened by 7 bases and J by 5 bases, with 12 bases between the two germline ends. CDR3 length: 13 residues. CDR3 coding DNA: TGTGCCAGCACAGATCTATTCTATCAGCCCCAGCATTTT. Amino acids: CASTDLFYQPQHF.

A few counts support this clone. CDR3 in amino acids: CAISPRFDTEAFF. CDR3 DNA: TGTGCCATCTCTCCGAGGTTTGACACTGAAGCTTTCTTT. The chain uses TRBV6-8 and TRBJ1-1; the D is unclear. Per the germline V gene, CDR1 is MNHGY and CDR2 is SAAAGT. Trimming stripped 10 bases from V and 3 bases from J, with 15 bases between. The CDR3 totals 13 residues.

CDR3 loop: CASSLRTGVGDTQYF. The CDR3 DNA reads TGTGCCAGTAGTCTCCGGACAGGGGTGGGAGATACGCAGTATTTT. The chain joins TRBV19 to TRBJ2-3; TRBD1 matches at 9 bases. After removal of 5 bases from V and 5 bases from J, the junction contained 8 bases not matched to a gene. The CDR3 has 15 residues. In germline, CDR1 is LNHDA, CDR2 SQIVND (reference sequence).

The chain employs TRBV7-6 and TRBJ2-3; 8 positions agree with TRBD2. This CDR3 contains 15 residues. Germline V gene data show CDR1 as SGHVS and CDR2 as FNYEAQ. J gave up 2 bases and V 4 bases, and 5 bases lay outside the gene matches. The CDR3 loop reads CASSSKRGYTDTQYF. In DNA form, the CDR3 reads TGTGCCAGCAGCTCCAAGCGGGGGTACACAGATACGCAGTATTTT.

The chain recombines TRBV29-1 with TRBJ1-4, with D maybe TRBD1 (6 bases). CDR3 length equals 13 residues. The germline V and J ends were trimmed by 7 bases and 5 bases, with 14 bases remaining between them. The V gene's germline CDR1 is SQVTM and CDR2 ANQGSEA. The CDR3 sequence is CSGSDSQNEKLFF. CDR3 nucleotide sequence: TGCAGCGGGTCGGACAGCCAAAATGAAAAACTGTTTTTT.

The rearrangement joins TRBV7-8 to TRBJ2-1; 8 bases agree with TRBD2. The CDR3 totals 16 residues. With 6 bases clipped from V and 7 bases from J, the junction kept 14 bases outside the gene matches. Germline assignment: CDR1 SGHVS and CDR2 FQNEAQ. The DNA for the CDR3 is TGTGCCAGCAGTCAATCGGGGGGGCTAGTGGGTAATGAGCAGTTCTTC. It codes for CASSQSGGLVGNEQFF.

The chain has TRBV6-8 and TRBJ1-5, with 11 bases aligning to TRBD1. Losses at the gene ends were 5 bases for V and 6 bases for J; bases not matched to a gene: 12. The CDR3 is 17 amino acids. Germline-derived CDR1 and CDR2 are MNHGY and SAAAGT. The CDR3 DNA sequence: TGTGCCAGCAGTGGGGCAGACTGGACAGGGGGCGGTCAGCCCCAGCATTTT. It translates to CASSGADWTGGGQPQHF.

The V and J genes are TRBV29-1 and TRBJ2-1; the match to TRBD2 covers 12 bases. V lost 4 bases to trimming and J lost 7 bases; unmatched junction nucleotides: 2. The CDR3 sequence is 13 residues long. CDR1 and CDR2 from the germline V gene are SQVTM and ANQGSEA. The CDR3 DNA is TGCAGCGTTGGGACTAGCGGGACTAATGAGCAGTTCTTC. Residues: CSVGTSGTNEQFF.

V usage is TRBV14 and J usage is TRBJ2-3; 11 nucleotides match TRBD2. The CDR3 length is 19 residues. J was trimmed by 1 base and V by 1 base; bases with no gene match: 10. Germline CDR1 reads SGHDN; CDR2 reads FVKESK. CDR3 in amino acids: CASSQGGSGGAKRTDTQYF. The CDR3 nucleotides read TGTGCCAGCAGCCAAGGAGGTAGCGGGGGGGCCAAACGCACAGATACGCAGTATTTT.

Only one count was recorded for this clone. The chain uses TRBV15 and TRBJ1-3; D unclear. The CDR3 sequence is 17 residues long. V lost 4 bases, J lost 2 bases, and 18 bases lay in between. Germline-derived CDR1 and CDR2 are LNHNV and YYDKDF (reference sequence). CDR3 sequence: CATSIGTEVLPGNTIYF. CDR3 nucleotide sequence: TGTGCCACCAGCATAGGAACAGAGGTACTACCTGGAAACACCATATATTTT.